This TCR beta chain was observed in a study of blood T cell repertoires in COVID-19. Background on the study: The origin of the acute and convalescent COVID-19 samples was the United States, Italy and Spain. Nucleic acid was either cDNA or gDNA, and it came from T cells, B-cell-depleted T cells, or PBMCs.

Original processing notes: Nucleated cell number was recorded as an estimate derived from reference gene primer amplification. Some clones are missing from TCRdb's copy, which holds only in-frame ones; the method was immunoSEQ multiplex PCR. Clonal size and the V and J genes are those of that table, whereas D and trimming came from the DNA. This sample carries some 89,000 clones, about four fifths of them seen once, and the ten largest clones take 1% to 1.5%. The sample holds one count of this clone. The clonotype comes from a woman of 80 years or more with acute or convalescent COVID-19. The sample comprised peripheral blood.

Here the CDR3 DNA reads TGCGCCAGCAGCTCGGTAGCGGGGGGGCGAGAGACCCAGTACTTC. Amino acids: CASSSVAGGRETQYF. This chain uses TRBV5-1 with TRBJ2-5; 11 nucleotides align to TRBD2. Trimming cost V 3 bases and J 4 bases; bases outside gene matches: 5. The germline V gene encodes CDR1 SGHRS and CDR2 YFSETQ. The CDR3 runs to 15 residues. The full variable domain, completed using reference TRBV5-1 and TRBJ2-5, is KAGVTQTPRYLIKTRGQQVTLSCSPISGHRSVSWYQQTPGQGLQFLFEYFSETQRNKGNFPGRFSGRQFSNSRSEMNVSTLELGDSALYLCASSSVAGGRETQYFGPGTRLLVL.